Below are 17 T cell receptor beta chains sequenced from a single sample in a study of vaccination effects on CD4 cells after COVID-19. Their antigens are not known. Profiling relied on immunoSEQ multiplex PCR, and the TCRdb table lists in-frame clones only, not all of them. This sample carries 30,000 to 40,000 clones, roughly two thirds of them seen once, and the ten largest clones take 12%. Antigen-specific CD4+ T cell clonotypes were called by their expansion after viral peptide-pool culture in ViraFEST. Researchers isolated CD4+ T cells once less than 13 days of culture had elapsed. Subjects were given two BNT162b2 or mRNA-1273 vaccine doses. Sample: CD4+ T cells from PBMCs cultured with HCoV-229E spike peptides, taken after COVID-19 vaccination. These receptors were collected from a human donor who received a COVID-19 vaccine.

A few counts support this clone. Different DNA sequences within this sample yield the same CDR3. The J gene is TRBJ1-2, the V gene TRBV12-3 or TRBV12-4; D unclear. CDR3 length equals 13 residues. Trimming removed 6 bases from V and 2 bases from J, with 10 bases in between. The CDR3 DNA reads as TGTGCCAGCAGGGGAACAGCAAACTATGGCTACACCTTC. Amino acids: CASRGTANYGYTF.

The V call is TRBV6-6, the J call TRBJ1-3; unclear D gene. The CDR3 is made up of 15 amino acids. Germline loops: CDR1 MNHNY, CDR2 SVGAGI (reference sequence). Trimming removed 7 bases from V and 0 bases from J, with 13 bases in between. This CDR3 reads CASTRPSSSGNTIYF. In nucleotides, the CDR3 is TGTGCCAGCACCAGACCATCGAGCTCTGGAAACACCATATATTTT.

The genes are TRBV5-6 and TRBJ2-5, with D unresolved. CDR3 length: 12 amino acids. Trimming stripped 1 base from V and 1 base from J, with 2 bases between. The germline CDR1 and CDR2 sequences are SGHDT and YYEEEE. Written as DNA, the CDR3 is TGTGCCAGCAGCTTGATCCAAGAGACCCAGTACTTC. Translation: CASSLIQETQYF. Full variable domain (outside the CDR3, taken from reference TRBV5-6 and TRBJ2-5): DAGVTQSPTHLIKTRGQQVTLRCSPKSGHDTVSWYQQALGQGPQFIFQYYEEEERQRGNFPDRFSGHQFPNYSSELNVNALLLGDSALYLCASSLIQETQYFGPGTRLLVL.

V is TRBV6-5 and J is TRBJ2-5, with D perhaps matching TRBD2 (6 bases). The CDR3 extends over 15 amino acids. The V gene lost 6 bases and the J gene lost 5 bases, with 19 bases spanning the gap. The V gene's germline CDR1 is MNHEY and CDR2 SVGAGI. The DNA of the CDR3 is TGTGCCAGCAGAGCCGGAGGGACTGGGTCCGAGACCCAGTACTTC. This codes for CASRAGGTGSETQYF.

The V gene is TRBV4-2, the J gene TRBJ2-1; the match to TRBD2 covers 13 bases. After removal of 0 bases from V and 9 bases from J, the junction contained 8 bases not matched to a gene. The CDR3 contains 17 residues. The germline CDR1 and CDR2 sequences are LGHNA and YNFKEQ. The CDR3 reads CASSQDPGTSGNSEQFF. CDR3 DNA: TGTGCCAGCAGCCAAGATCCGGGGACTAGCGGGAATAGTGAGCAGTTCTTC.

This chain connects TRBV14 to TRBJ2-2, with a tentative D call TRBD1 (5 bases). Germline V gene lookup returns CDR1 SGHDN and CDR2 FVKESK. Trimming shortened V by 0 bases and J by 7 bases, and 12 bases separated the two germline ends. The CDR3 totals 15 residues. This CDR3 reads CASSQDRAGHGELFF. The CDR3 nucleotides read TGTGCCAGCAGCCAAGATCGAGCAGGACACGGGGAGCTGTTTTTT.

This sequence joins TRBV6-5 and TRBJ2-7; TRBD2 might be the D (7 bases). Germline V gene sequence: CDR1 MNHEY, CDR2 SVGAGI. Trimming took 8 bases from V and 4 from J, leaving 15 bases between them. The CDR3 has 13 residues. CDR3 loop: CASGGVTGYEQYF. The CDR3 DNA follows: TGTGCCAGCGGGGGGGTAACAGGGTACGAGCAGTACTTC.

CDR3 region: CATGQGDYGYTF. In DNA form, the CDR3 reads TGTGCCACCGGACAGGGCGACTATGGCTACACCTTC. This sequence joins TRBV6-6 and TRBJ1-2; 8 bases align to TRBD1. CDR1 is MNHNY and CDR2 is SVGAGI in the germline V gene (reference sequence). J lost 3 bases, V lost 10 bases, and 4 bases had no gene match. The CDR3 is 12 amino acids.

This clone has a handful of counts. The chain combines TRBV19 with TRBJ1-1; weak D call: TRBD1 (5 bases). This CDR3 contains 13 residues. Germline V gene data show CDR1 as LNHDA and CDR2 as SQIVND (reference sequence). The V and J ends lost 2 bases and 4 bases respectively, with 8 bases between them. CDR3 amino acids: CASSIPTATEAFF. Written as DNA, the CDR3 is TGTGCCAGTAGTATACCGACAGCCACTGAAGCTTTCTTT.

The chain is built from TRBV25-1 and TRBJ2-3; perhaps TRBD1 as D (5 bases). V was cut by 4 bases and J by 4 bases, with 9 bases left in between. The CDR3 has 13 amino acids. The germline V gene encodes CDR1 MGHDK and CDR2 SYGVNS. The chain's CDR3 is CASSGLQADTQYF. CDR3 in DNA: TGTGCCAGCAGTGGGTTACAGGCAGATACGCAGTATTTT.

This clone appeared a few times. The chain couples TRBV2 to TRBJ2-1; 10 bases map to TRBD1. The germline gives CDR1 SNHLY, CDR2 FYNNEI. Losses at the gene ends were 5 bases for V and 14 bases for J; bases not matched to a gene: 6. The CDR3 sequence is 12 residues long. The CDR3 protein is CASSITGTGEFF. The DNA of the CDR3 is TGTGCCAGCAGTATAACCGGGACAGGGGAGTTCTTC.

V and J are TRBV7-9 and TRBJ1-2; TRBD1 matches 11 bases. This CDR3 comprises 15 residues. V shed 4 bases and J 4 bases; nucleotides not matched to a gene: 5. Germline CDR1 SEHNR, CDR2 FQNEAQ (reference sequence). CDR3 residues: CASSSGTGGSYGYTF. In nucleotides, the CDR3 is TGTGCCAGCAGCTCCGGGACAGGGGGTTCCTATGGCTACACCTTC.

The chain has TRBV6-5 and TRBJ2-7; 11 nucleotides match TRBD1. The CDR3 consists of 16 residues. CDR1 MNHEY and CDR2 SVGAGI come from the germline V gene. V gave up 2 bases and J gave up 3 bases; unmatched junction bases: 6. This CDR3 is CASSYVSGTGGYEQYF. In DNA, the CDR3 is TGTGCCAGCAGTTACGTCTCGGGGACAGGGGGCTACGAGCAGTACTTC.

The chain recombines TRBV20-1 with TRBJ2-7; D assignment may be TRBD1 or TRBD2 (7 bases each). V dropped 3 bases and J dropped 3 bases, with 15 bases sitting between them. This CDR3 has 14 amino acids. Germline CDR1 reads DFQATT; CDR2 reads SNEGSKA (reference sequence). This CDR3 reads CSASSGGTDYEQYF. The CDR3 coding sequence is TGCAGTGCTAGTTCCGGGGGGACAGACTACGAGCAGTACTTC.

The chain employs TRBV5-8 and TRBJ1-6; D possibly corresponds to TRBD1 (5 bases). This CDR3 is 15 amino acids long. V was cut by 2 bases and J by 9 bases, with 15 bases left in between. Looked up from germline, CDR1 is SGHTS and CDR2 is YDEGEE. CDR3 residues: CASSLPGYRSSPLHF. In DNA form, the CDR3 reads TGTGCCAGCAGCTTACCGGGCTACAGGAGTTCACCCCTCCACTTT. Combining the CDR3 with reference TRBV5-8 and TRBJ1-6 gives the whole variable domain EAGVTQSPTHLIKTRGQQATLRCSPISGHTSVYWYQQALGLGLQFLLWYDEGEERNRGNFPPRFSGRQFPNYSSELNVNALELEDSALYLCASSLPGYRSSPLHFGNGTRLTVT.

Only one count was recorded for this clone. The chain uses TRBV7-9 and TRBJ2-7; 7 positions agree with TRBD2. Germline V CDR1 and CDR2: SEHNR, FQNEAQ (reference sequence). The V segment lost 3 bases and the J segment 4 bases; nucleotides outside the gene matches: 12. This CDR3 is 16 amino acids long. The CDR3 spells CASSFQSTAGKYEQYF. The CDR3 nucleotides are TGTGCCAGCAGCTTTCAGTCCACAGCGGGGAAGTACGAGCAGTACTTC.

The gene calls are TRBV19 and TRBJ2-5; tentative D call: TRBD1 (5 bases). Germline V CDR1 and CDR2: LNHDA, SQIVND (reference sequence). This CDR3 region has 14 residues. V lost 2 bases to trimming and J lost 5 bases, with 12 bases between them. CDR3 nucleotides: TGTGCCAGTAGTATATCAGGGAATTACGAGACCCAGTACTTC. Translating gives CASSISGNYETQYF.